This T cell receptor (beta chain) originates from a study of cytomegalovirus exposure and HLA in healthy donors. CDR3 length: 11 amino acids. V lost 6 bases and J lost 5, with 11 bases in between. Looked up from germline, CDR1 is DFQATT and CDR2 is SNEGSKA (reference sequence). About this clone: The antigen remains unidentified.

Regarding the study as a whole: TCR beta chains numbering some 160 were designated cytomegalovirus-associated. There were three CMV-associated chains whose specificity for CMV antigens was confirmed in vitro. That first-cohort TCR clusters tended to co-occur in the roughly 130 validation repertoires was found in a later analysis. Most TCR sequences were seen very rarely across donors, but some public TCRs occurred in many.

TCRdb keeps only in-frame clones here, not all; method: immunoSEQ multiplex PCR. The sample consists of 170,000 or so clones, 65% to 85% of them appearing once. Sequenced sample: PBMCs. The receptor was isolated from a woman under 30 in good health and CMV-seropositive. The chain is built from TRBV20-1 and TRBJ2-7, with D unresolved. The CDR3: CSAQSADEQYF. DNA for the CDR3: TGCAGTGCCCAGAGCGCAGACGAGCAGTACTTC.